Listed below are T cell receptor beta chains from one sample, sequenced in a study of T cell responses to AZD1222 COVID-19 vaccine. This table comes from immunoSEQ multiplex PCR, and its TCRdb copy is limited to in-frame clones, with some not included. Of under 170,000 clones listed, 90% are singletons. The specimen was peripheral blood, collected 28 days after the second AZD1222 dose. Every receptor here comes from an adult who received the AZD1222 COVID-19 vaccine. The CDR3 runs from the conserved cysteine through the conserved F or W. A D gene is named only where the DNA matches it firmly. Some rows have no size entry. The others give once, few or many, or a class for an expanded clone.

v_call	j_call	d_call	clone_size	cdr3_nt	cdr3_aa
TRBV6-5	TRBJ1-1	TRBD1	-	TGTGCCAGCAGCCGACAGGGGGGCCTAAACACTGAAGCTTTCTTT	CASSRQGGLNTEAFF
TRBV19	TRBJ1-4	TRBD1	-	TGTGCCAGTAGTAACAGACAGGGCGTCGGAGAAAAACTGTTTTTT	CASSNRQGVGEKLFF
TRBV12-3/TRBV12-4	TRBJ2-3	-	-	TGTGCCAGCAGCCCCGAGGATACGCAGTATTTT	CASSPEDTQYF
TRBV7-6	TRBJ2-3	-	-	TGTGCCAGCTCACGACAAATACGCACAGATACGCAGTATTTT	CASSRQIRTDTQYF
TRBV5-1	TRBJ1-1	-	few	TGCGCCAGCAGCTTGGAGCCAGCCATAATTATCACTGAAGCTTTCTTT	CASSLEPAIIITEAFF
TRBV5-4	TRBJ2-7	TRBD1	-	TGTGCCAGCAGCCCTAAGGGACAGGGGAGCTACGAGCAGTACTTC	CASSPKGQGSYEQYF
TRBV19	TRBJ2-1	-	-	TGTGCCAGTAGTATAGATCTCTGGGTGGAGCAGTTCTTC	CASSIDLWVEQFF
TRBV5-1	TRBJ1-1	-	-	TGCGCCAGCACCCCTTCGGGGCGGGCGGACACTGAAGCTTTCTTT	CASTPSGRADTEAFF
TRBV21-1	TRBJ1-5	-	-	TGTGCCAGCAGCCAGTCTAAGGGGTCGGGGAGTTACAGCAATCAGCCCCAGCATTTT	CASSQSKGSGSYSNQPQHF
TRBV12-3/TRBV12-4	TRBJ1-1	-	once	TGTGCCAGCAGTTTATATCGGACTGAAGCTTTCTTT	CASSLYRTEAFF
TRBV2	TRBJ1-6	-	-	TGTGCCAGCAGTGATTCCACGAATGTTCGCTCCTATAATTCACCCCTCCACTTT	CASSDSTNVRSYNSPLHF
TRBV28	TRBJ1-2	-	-	TGTGCCAGCAGTTTAAGGTCGGGGATGGCCTATGGCTACACCTTC	CASSLRSGMAYGYTF
TRBV24-1	TRBJ1-1	-	-	TGTGCCACCAGTGGTCAGGGGAGGGCTGAAGCTTTCTTT	CATSGQGRAEAFF
TRBV3-1/TRBV3-2	TRBJ2-2	TRBD2	-	TGTGCCAGCAGCCAAGACCCCCCACTAGCGGGAGCCGGGGAGCTGTTTTTT	CASSQDPPLAGAGELFF
TRBV10-2	TRBJ2-7	-	-	TGCGCCAGCAGTGGATGGTACGAGCAGTACTTC	CASSGWYEQYF
TRBV6-1	TRBJ2-3	-	-	TGTGCCAGCAGTGAAGGGTCTGGAGTTAGGGATACGCAGTATTTT	CASSEGSGVRDTQYF
TRBV30	TRBJ2-7	TRBD1	-	TGTGCCTGGAGTAGACCGGGACAGAACTACGAGCAGTACTTC	CAWSRPGQNYEQYF
TRBV18	TRBJ2-3	-	-	TGTGCCAGCTCACCAGGTCTGGAAGATACGCAGTATTTT	CASSPGLEDTQYF
TRBV30	TRBJ1-6	TRBD1	-	TGTGCCTGGAGCCGCGGACAGGGGTGGCGGGATTCACCCCTCCACTTT	CAWSRGQGWRDSPLHF
TRBV10-3	TRBJ2-7	TRBD2	-	TGTGCCATCAGTGAGCAGGTAGCGGGAGGACCCGAGCAGTACTTC	CAISEQVAGGPEQYF
TRBV11-3	TRBJ2-7	TRBD1	-	TGTGCCAGCAGCTTAGAGGGGACAGGGTCCTACGAGCAGTACTTC	CASSLEGTGSYEQYF
TRBV10-1	TRBJ2-3	TRBD2	-	TGCGCCAGCAGTGCCCTAGCGGGAGGGCTCGCAGATACGCAGTATTTT	CASSALAGGLADTQYF
TRBV7-9	TRBJ2-5	TRBD2	-	TGTGCCAGCAGCTACACGGGACTAGCGGAAGAGACCCAGTACTTC	CASSYTGLAEETQYF
TRBV3-1/TRBV3-2	TRBJ1-5	-	-	TGTGCCAGCAGCCGGGGCAATAGCAATCAGCCCCAGCATTTT	CASSRGNSNQPQHF
TRBV14	TRBJ2-7	-	-	TGTGCCAGCAGCCAAGATGCGGGGATGGACTGGACCTACGAGCAGTACTTC	CASSQDAGMDWTYEQYF
TRBV7-6	TRBJ1-2	-	-	TGTGCCAGCAGCACAGGGTTCAACTATGGCTACACCTTC	CASSTGFNYGYTF
TRBV5-1	TRBJ1-5	-	-	TGCGCCAGCAGCTGGGGAACGGACAGTAATCAGCCCCAGCATTTT	CASSWGTDSNQPQHF
TRBV3-1/TRBV3-2	TRBJ2-1	-	-	TGTGCCAGCAGCCAAGGTCGGACGAAAACCTACAATGAGCAGTTCTTC	CASSQGRTKTYNEQFF
TRBV14	TRBJ2-1	-	-	TGTGCCAGCAGCCAAGATGGATGGCTCGGGACAAATAGGAATGAGCAGTTCTTC	CASSQDGWLGTNRNEQFF
TRBV5-1	TRBJ1-5	-	-	TGCGCCAGCAGCGAGGGACTAGGCAGGATTTTGGAGAGCAATCAGCCCCAGCATTTT	CASSEGLGRILESNQPQHF
TRBV5-4	TRBJ2-3	-	once	TGTGCCAGCAGCTTGGGGCCTACCACAGATACGCAGTATTTT	CASSLGPTTDTQYF
TRBV7-2	TRBJ2-6	-	-	TGTGCCAGCAGCTTAGCACGTTCTGGGGCCAACGTCCTGACTTTC	CASSLARSGANVLTF
TRBV9	TRBJ1-3	-	-	TGTGCCAGCAGCCAGGGGAGGGATTCAGGAAACACCATATATTTT	CASSQGRDSGNTIYF
TRBV7-9	TRBJ1-2	TRBD1	once	TGTGCCAGCAGCCTGGGACAGGGGGCTAACTATGGCTACACCTTC	CASSLGQGANYGYTF
TRBV2	TRBJ2-6	-	-	TGTGCCAGCAGTGACAGGGCCATCGGGGCCAACGTCCTGACTTTC	CASSDRAIGANVLTF
TRBV5-4	TRBJ1-2	-	-	TGTGCCAGCAGCTGGGACGGATCTAACTATGGCTACACCTTC	CASSWDGSNYGYTF
TRBV6-6	TRBJ1-1	TRBD1	once	TGTGCCAGCAGGTATTCACAGGGGGCTTCTGAAGCTTTCTTT	CASRYSQGASEAFF
TRBV12-3/TRBV12-4	TRBJ2-7	-	-	TGTGCCAGCAGTTTTACCCACGAGCAGTACTTC	CASSFTHEQYF
TRBV27	TRBJ1-2	TRBD1	-	TGTGCCAGCAGCGGCTGGGACAGGGCAGGCTACACCTTC	CASSGWDRAGYTF
TRBV27	TRBJ1-1	-	-	TGTGCCATCTTCAGGGGCACTGAAGCTTTCTTT	CAIFRGTEAFF
TRBV24-1	TRBJ2-1	TRBD1	-	TGTGCCACCAGTGATCGCACAGGGGGAGTACACAATGAGCAGTTCTTC	CATSDRTGGVHNEQFF
TRBV5-1	TRBJ1-1	-	-	TGCGCCAGCAGCCGCGATGGTAACACTGAAGCTTTCTTT	CASSRDGNTEAFF
TRBV6-5	TRBJ2-7	TRBD1	-	TGTGCCAGCATCCTGACAGGGGCGTCTGAGCAGTACTTC	CASILTGASEQYF
TRBV29-1	TRBJ1-2	-	-	TGCAGCGTTGCCACAGGGACGTATGGCTACACCTTC	CSVATGTYGYTF